The 15 T cell receptor beta chains below come from one sample, sequenced in a study of blood T cell repertoires in COVID-19. Clones were read by immunoSEQ multiplex PCR, and TCRdb kept only the in-frame ones, dropping some. The sample yields under 200,000 clones, 84% seen once. The material sequenced was peripheral blood. Receptors were obtained from a man younger than 35 with active or convalescent COVID-19.

This clone was seen just once. V is TRBV11-2 and J is TRBJ2-2; 8 bases line up with TRBD2. Germline CDR1 reads SGHAT; CDR2 reads FQNNGV. The CDR3 covers 15 residues. After removal of 5 bases from V and 4 bases from J, the junction contained 6 bases not matched to a gene. The CDR3, as DNA: TGTGCCAGCAGCAAGGGGAGCGGGGGCACCGGGGAGCTGTTTTTT. This codes for CASSKGSGGTGELFF.

The chain links TRBV7-9 to TRBJ2-1, with D perhaps TRBD2 (6 bases). From germline, CDR1 is SEHNR and CDR2 FQNEAQ (reference sequence). The CDR3 has 15 amino acids. Trimming shortened V by 0 bases and J by 6 bases, and 12 bases separated the two germline ends. The CDR3 DNA reads as TGTGCCAGCAGCTTAGCGGTGGCGGGATCCAATGAGCAGTTCTTC. This translates into CASSLAVAGSNEQFF.

This chain uses TRBV19 with TRBJ2-7; D is possibly TRBD2 (5 bases). The V gene's germline CDR1 is LNHDA and CDR2 SQIVND (reference sequence). The ends were cut back, 3 bases at V and 2 bases at J, with 14 bases in the middle. This CDR3 comprises 15 residues. CDR3 protein: CASSIGLVGAYEQYF. In nucleotides, the CDR3 is TGTGCCAGTAGTATCGGGCTCGTGGGAGCCTACGAGCAGTACTTC.

This clone has just a few counts. The chain joins TRBV20-1 to TRBJ2-7; D is undetermined. V lost 2 bases, J lost 7 bases, and 9 bases lay in between. The CDR3 loop spans 11 amino acids. Germline-derived CDR1 and CDR2 are DFQATT and SNEGSKA (reference sequence). CDR3 sequence: CSARSLGEQYF. The CDR3 DNA sequence: TGCAGTGCTAGATCCCTCGGGGAGCAGTACTTC.

The J gene is TRBJ2-7, the V gene TRBV28, with 11 bases lining up with TRBD2. V lost 7 bases, J lost 0 bases, and 5 bases stayed unmatched. The CDR3 covers 15 residues. Germline lookup yields CDR1 MDHEN and CDR2 SYDVKM. In nucleotides, the CDR3 is TGTGCCAGCACCCCGGGACTAGCGGACTCCTACGAGCAGTACTTC. It yields the protein CASTPGLADSYEQYF. Complete variable domain (other parts from reference TRBV28 and TRBJ2-7): DVKVTQSSRYLVKRTGEKVFLECVQDMDHENMFWYRQDPGLGLRLIYFSYDVKMKEKGDIPEGYSVSREKKERFSLILESASTNQTSMYLCASTPGLADSYEQYFGPGTRLTVT.

The rearrangement joins TRBV10-1 to TRBJ2-3, with TRBD2 identical over 8 bases. The germline V gene has CDR1 WNHNN and CDR2 SYGVQD (reference sequence). With 3 bases clipped from V and 4 bases from J, the junction kept 6 bases outside the gene matches. The CDR3 extends over 15 amino acids. The CDR3 nucleotides read TGCGCCAGCAGTGAAAATGTAGCGGGGTCAGATACGCAGTATTTT. It yields the protein CASSENVAGSDTQYF.

V usage is TRBV19 and J usage is TRBJ2-3; 14 positions match TRBD2. The CDR3 extends over 16 amino acids. After removal of 5 bases from V and 3 bases from J, the junction contained 4 bases not matched to a gene. Germline V gene lookup returns CDR1 LNHDA and CDR2 SQIVND (reference sequence). The DNA of the CDR3 is TGTGCCAGTAGTCTCGGACTAGCGGGGGGTACAGATACGCAGTATTTT. Translating it yields CASSLGLAGGTDTQYF.

The V call is TRBV2, the J call TRBJ1-4; 7 positions agree with TRBD1. Germline values: CDR1 SNHLY, CDR2 FYNNEI. After removal of 6 bases from V and 4 bases from J, the junction contained 5 bases not matched to a gene. This CDR3 comprises 14 residues. This CDR3 reads CASSGTVLNEKLFF. CDR3 in DNA: TGTGCCAGCAGCGGGACAGTCCTTAATGAAAAACTGTTTTTT.

The chain links TRBV11-3 to TRBJ2-3, with 11 positions matching TRBD2. The J segment lost 1 base and the V segment lost 4 bases, leaving 10 bases of the junction unmatched. Germline loops: CDR1 SGHNT, CDR2 YENEEA. The CDR3 extends over 18 amino acids. The CDR3, as DNA: TGTGCCAGCAGCTCAGACACTAGCGGGAGTTTCGGCACAGATACGCAGTATTTT. Translated, it gives CASSSDTSGSFGTDTQYF.

This chain uses TRBV7-6 with TRBJ2-1; D possibly corresponds to TRBD1 (6 bases). Trimming took 0 bases from V and 5 from J, leaving 17 bases between them. The V gene's germline CDR1 is SGHVS and CDR2 FNYEAQ. This CDR3 region has 17 residues. CDR3 loop: CASSLARLPWDNNEQFF. In DNA form, the CDR3 reads TGTGCCAGCAGCTTAGCTCGTCTCCCCTGGGACAACAATGAGCAGTTCTTC.

This clone was observed once. V usage is TRBV5-1 and J usage is TRBJ2-1, with 8 bases fitting TRBD2. The germline V gene has CDR1 SGHRS and CDR2 YFSETQ. CDR3 length: 14 residues. Losses at the gene ends were 3 bases for V and 7 bases for J; bases not matched to a gene: 6. CDR3 nucleotides: TGCGCCAGCAGCTGGCTAGCGGGTGGGAATGAGCAGTTCTTC. This codes for CASSWLAGGNEQFF.

This clone was seen once. The gene calls are TRBV12-3 or TRBV12-4 and TRBJ1-2; weak D call: TRBD1 (5 bases). V gave up 3 bases and J gave up 4 bases, with 9 bases separating them. The CDR3 runs 13 residues. CDR3 in amino acids: CASSLGQGYGYTF. CDR3 coding DNA: TGTGCCAGCAGTTTGGGGCAGGGCTATGGCTACACCTTC.

To note about this clone: The junction departs from germline at one end; a sequencing error may be responsible. The chain combines TRBV15 with TRBJ2-5, with D perhaps matching TRBD1 (6 bases). The CDR3 is made up of 15 amino acids. Germline V gene data show CDR1 as LNHNV and CDR2 as YYDKDF (reference sequence). The CDR3: CTTSSRQARAETQYF. CDR3 bases: TGTACCACCAGCTCCAGACAGGCCCGGGCGGAGACCCAGTACTTC.

The chain joins TRBV19 to TRBJ1-3; no definite D call. V was trimmed by 6 bases and J by 0 bases, leaving 18 bases between them. Germline loops: CDR1 LNHDA, CDR2 SQIVND (reference sequence). This CDR3 is 17 amino acids long. The chain's CDR3 is CASRGWSPGNSGNTIYF. The CDR3 bases are TGTGCCAGTAGAGGCTGGAGTCCCGGGAACTCTGGAAACACCATATATTTT.

This clone has a handful of counts. CDR3 nucleotide sequence: TGCGCCAGCAGCCCACGGACCCAGGGGACCGGGGAGCTGTTTTTT. It is translated as CASSPRTQGTGELFF. The chain uses TRBV4-3 and TRBJ2-2; possibly TRBD1 for D (6 bases). The CDR3 is made up of 15 amino acids. The ends were cut back, 4 bases at V and 5 bases at J, with 14 bases in the middle. Germline lookup yields CDR1 LGHNA and CDR2 YSLEER.